Listed here is a single T cell receptor (beta chain). The antigen is undetermined. The CDR3 totals 12 residues. Trimming cost V 5 bases and J 7 bases, with 11 bases left between them. From germline, CDR1 is SGHTA and CDR2 FQGNSA. These data are taken from a study of cytomegalovirus exposure and HLA in healthy donors. Study-level findings and limits: Later analysis reportedly placed an Asian-associated ancestry cluster below the roughly 640-donor mean in N-insertions. Presence/absence comparisons presumed near-even sequencing depth among donors. In a later analysis, V- and J-gene trimming of beta chains associated with a DCLRE1C missense variant, replicated independently.

Both 60 Vbeta primers and 13 Jbeta primers went into the PCR. Data came from immunoSEQ multiplex PCR; TCRdb stores just in-frame clones and leaves some out. The sample includes about 150,000 clones, almost 80% seen only once; the top ten take approximately 1.5%. Sequenced sample: PBMCs. V and J are TRBV7-2 and TRBJ1-1; weak D call: TRBD1 (6 bases). This clonotype was obtained from a male donor in good health and CMV-seronegative. The CDR3 loop is CASSGRGFEAFF. The CDR3 DNA reads TGTGCCAGCAGCGGCAGGGGTTTTGAAGCTTTCTTT.